Below, 21 T cell receptor beta chains from the same sample are listed, as sequenced in a study of blood T cell repertoires in COVID-19. TCRdb keeps only in-frame clones here, not all; method: immunoSEQ multiplex PCR. This repertoire shows a few hundred thousand clones, roughly 84% found once; its top ten account for around 3.6%. Sequencing was carried out using PBMCs or T cells enriched from blood (not recorded which). These receptor sequences come from a man aged 45 to 65 who had recovered from COVID-19.

The chain couples TRBV6-1 to TRBJ1-5; 8 bases fit TRBD1. The V gene end was trimmed by 4 bases and the J gene end by 2 bases; junction bases not matched to a gene: 7. The CDR3 is 16 amino acids. Germline V gives CDR1 MNHNS, CDR2 SASEGT. This CDR3 reads CASSATPGQGNQPQHF. The DNA of the CDR3 is TGTGCCAGCAGTGCTACTCCGGGACAGGGCAATCAGCCCCAGCATTTT.

The V call is TRBV7-9, the J call TRBJ1-4; no clear D. The germline V gene has CDR1 SEHNR and CDR2 FQNEAQ (reference sequence). This CDR3 is built from 11 residues. Deletions cut 5 bases from V and 8 bases from J, with 6 bases between. The CDR3 protein is CASSLFEKLFF. CDR3 DNA sequence: TGTGCCAGCAGCCTTTTCGAAAAACTGTTTTTT. Complete variable domain (other parts from reference TRBV7-9 and TRBJ1-4): DTGVSQNPRHKITKRGQNVTFRCDPISEHNRLYWYRQTLGQGPEFLTYFQNEAQLEKSRLLSDRFSAERPKGSFSTLEIQRTEQGDSAMYLCASSLFEKLFFGSGTQLSVL.

This clone has a single count. DNA of the CDR3: TGTGCCAGCAGTTCAGGGTGGGCCGGGGAGCTGTTTTTT. Its translation is CASSSGWAGELFF. This chain links TRBV12-3 or TRBV12-4 with TRBJ2-2, with a possible D match to TRBD1 (5 bases). This CDR3 is 13 amino acids long. V dropped 4 bases and J dropped 6 bases, with 9 bases sitting between them.

The chain carries TRBV5-8 and TRBJ1-1; 10 bases are a match to TRBD1. The CDR3 is 14 residues long. CDR1 is SGHTS, CDR2 YDEGEE, per germline. After removal of 4 bases from V and 3 bases from J, the junction contained 3 bases not matched to a gene. The CDR3 reads CASSLGQGYTEAFF. In DNA, the CDR3 is TGTGCCAGCAGCCTGGGACAGGGGTACACTGAAGCTTTCTTT.

This clone was seen only once. CDR3 nucleotide sequence: TGTGCCAGTAGTACACCGGGACAGGGGCCAGATACGCAGTATTTT. Encoded protein: CASSTPGQGPDTQYF. This chain joins TRBV19 and TRBJ2-3, with 10 bases aligning to TRBD1. Germline CDR1 LNHDA, CDR2 SQIVND (reference sequence). The J segment lost 4 bases and the V segment lost 4 bases, leaving 5 bases of the junction unmatched. This CDR3 is 15 amino acids long.

This chain connects TRBV15 to TRBJ1-5; TRBD1 agrees at 9 bases. Germline lookup yields CDR1 LNHNV and CDR2 YYDKDF (reference sequence). CDR3 size: 16 residues. V gave up 4 bases and J gave up 7 bases; unmatched junction bases: 11. CDR3 in DNA: TGTGCCACCAGCACCACCGGAAGGACAGGGGCCCAGCCCCAGCATTTT. Amino acid sequence: CATSTTGRTGAQPQHF. Full variable domain (remainder filled in from reference TRBV15 and TRBJ1-5): DAMVIQNPRYQVTQFGKPVTLSCSQTLNHNVMYWYQQKSSQAPKLLFHYYDKDFNNEADTPDNFQSRRPNTSFCFLDIRSPGLGDTAMYLCATSTTGRTGAQPQHFGDGTRLSIL.

The chain carries TRBV6-5 and TRBJ2-7, with TRBD1 as a possible D gene (6 bases). Trimming left V 7 bases short and J 7 bases short, with 17 bases between. The germline gives CDR1 MNHEY, CDR2 SVGAGI. This CDR3 comprises 13 residues. The chain's CDR3 is CASTAGVPGEQYF. CDR3 nucleotide sequence: TGTGCCAGCACGGCAGGGGTCCCTGGGGAGCAGTACTTC.

This rearrangement joins TRBV4-1 to TRBJ2-3, with D possibly matching TRBD1 (5 bases). The CDR3 is made up of 15 amino acids. Germline V gene lookup returns CDR1 MGHRA and CDR2 YSYEKL. V gave up 3 bases and J gave up 6 bases, with 16 bases separating them. CDR3 protein: CASSQVQRQTDTQYF. DNA for the CDR3: TGCGCCAGCAGCCAGGTTCAAAGACAGACTGATACGCAGTATTTT.

This chain joins TRBV11-2 and TRBJ2-1; D not certain. V was trimmed by 1 base and J by 7 bases, leaving 5 bases between them. CDR1 and CDR2 (germline): SGHAT, FQNNGV. This CDR3 region has 12 residues. For the CDR3, the DNA is TGTGCCAGCAGCTTAGTAAATAATGAGCAGTTCTTC. Protein product: CASSLVNNEQFF.

This chain uses TRBV18 with TRBJ1-3; D is unclear. V shed 5 bases and J shed 2 bases, with 10 bases lying between them. This CDR3 is 14 amino acids long. The V gene's germline CDR1 is KGHSH and CDR2 LQKENI. The CDR3 region has the DNA TGTGCCAGCTCAACCAGCGGGACTGGAAACACCATATATTTT. This translates into CASSTSGTGNTIYF.

The V and J genes are TRBV6-4 and TRBJ2-2; 11 bases agree with TRBD2. The ends lost 3 bases at V and 7 bases at J; junction bases unmatched: 1. Germline lookup yields CDR1 MRHNA and CDR2 SNTAGT. The CDR3 sequence is 14 residues long. CDR3 nucleotides: TGTGCCAGCAGTGAGGGGACTAGCGGCGGGGAGCTGTTTTTT. Its translation is CASSEGTSGGELFF.

The chain uses TRBV11-2 and TRBJ2-1; the D gene is possibly TRBD1 (5 bases). The CDR3 consists of 14 residues. Germline CDR1 is SGHAT and CDR2 is FQNNGV. V lost 2 bases, J lost 8 bases, and 13 bases lay in between. This CDR3 reads CASSLHTGRDEQFF. CDR3 DNA sequence: TGTGCCAGCAGCTTACACACAGGTAGGGATGAGCAGTTCTTC.

This clone was seen a single time. The chain couples TRBV6-5 to TRBJ1-5; D ambiguous. Trimming took 4 bases from V and 6 from J, leaving 19 bases between them. CDR1 is MNHEY, CDR2 SVGAGI, per germline. This CDR3 comprises 16 residues. In DNA form, the CDR3 reads TGTGCCAGCAGTTTGGGTCCCTGGGAGTTGGGTCAGCCCCAGCATTTT. Amino acid sequence: CASSLGPWELGQPQHF.

This clone was counted between two and nine times. This chain joins TRBV19 and TRBJ1-5, with D maybe TRBD1 (6 bases). Per the germline V gene, CDR1 is LNHDA and CDR2 is SQIVND (reference sequence). V lost 1 base and J 4 bases, leaving 23 bases between the germline ends. The CDR3 consists of 19 residues. The CDR3 sequence is CASSIVRKGRGRINQPQHF. In DNA, the CDR3 is TGTGCCAGTAGTATAGTAAGGAAAGGGCGGGGGCGCATAAATCAGCCCCAGCATTTT.

The chain has TRBV15 and TRBJ1-5; D gene uncertain. The CDR3 is 15 residues long. Trimming cost V 1 base and J 7 bases, with 14 bases left between them. Germline values: CDR1 LNHNV, CDR2 YYDKDF (reference sequence). This CDR3 reads CATSRAGGPGQPQHF. The DNA for the CDR3 is TGTGCCACCAGCAGAGCTGGTGGACCGGGGCAGCCCCAGCATTTT.

The V gene is TRBV2, the J gene TRBJ2-1; no definite D call. The V gene lost 5 bases and the J gene lost 14 bases, with 16 bases spanning the gap. This CDR3 has 12 amino acids. From germline, CDR1 is SNHLY and CDR2 FYNNEI. DNA for the CDR3: TGTGCCAGCAGTACAAGACAAGGTTGGGAGTTCTTC. Translating it yields CASSTRQGWEFF.

The rearrangement links TRBV7-2 to TRBJ2-7, with 7 bases matching TRBD2. The V gene end was trimmed by 3 bases and the J gene end by 2 bases; junction bases not matched to a gene: 7. CDR3 size: 15 residues. CDR1 and CDR2 (germline): SGHTA, FQGNSA. CDR3 nucleotides: TGTGCCAGCAGCTTGACGCTAGCGGACCCCTACGAGCAGTACTTC. This sequence encodes CASSLTLADPYEQYF.

As for this clone: The same CDR3 is also encoded by other DNA sequences in this sample. The J gene is TRBJ2-7, the V gene TRBV5-1; 9 nucleotides line up with TRBD1. V trimming: 4 bases; J trimming: 0 bases; junction bases outside the gene matches: 2. The length of the CDR3 is 14 residues. Germline V CDR1 and CDR2: SGHRS, YFSETQ. The chain's CDR3 is CASSPGQGSYEQYF. CDR3 coding DNA: TGCGCCAGCAGCCCGGGACAGGGCTCCTACGAGCAGTACTTC.

The rearrangement joins TRBV30 to TRBJ1-4, with D perhaps matching TRBD1 (5 bases). V was cut by 8 bases and J by 6 bases, with 16 bases left in between. This CDR3 contains 13 residues. From germline, CDR1 is GTSNPN and CDR2 SVGIG (reference sequence). The CDR3 DNA sequence: TGTGCCCGCCCCATGGTAGGGGATGAAAAACTGTTTTTT. It codes for CARPMVGDEKLFF.

The chain joins TRBV10-2 to TRBJ2-7; D is ambiguous. V dropped 0 bases and J dropped 6 bases, with 6 bases sitting between them. The CDR3 covers 12 residues. Per the germline V gene, CDR1 is WSHSY and CDR2 is SAAADI. The CDR3: CASSESYSEQYF. The CDR3 DNA sequence: TGCGCCAGCAGTGAGTCTTATAGCGAGCAGTACTTC.

The chain has TRBV3-1 (or the pseudogene TRBV3-2) and TRBJ1-2; TRBD1 matches 7 bases. The CDR3 consists of 14 residues. Germline loops: CDR1 LGHDT, CDR2 YNNKEL (reference sequence). The trim removed 5 bases at V and 3 bases at J, leaving 6 bases unmatched. The chain's CDR3 is CASSDGTDDYGYTF. The CDR3, as DNA: TGTGCCAGCAGCGACGGGACAGACGACTATGGCTACACCTTC.